This T cell receptor (beta chain) was sequenced in a study of vaccination and CD4 T cells after COVID-19. With regard to this clonotype: What it binds is not known.

Treatment given: roughly 10-day PBMC culture with coronavirus spike peptide pools or control peptides (ViraFEST assay). Using peptide pools, antigen-specific T cells were expanded in ViraFEST before TCRs were sequenced. Sequence data for DNA of cultured CD4+ T cells were generated by the Oncomine TCR Beta short-read assay. TCRdb independently ran MiXCR on the PCR reads; one entry per CDR3 protein. The table has thousands of distinct CDR3 sequences, more than 65% seen once; the top ten hold roughly 30%. CDR3 length: 13 residues. The germline V gene encodes CDR1 MNHNS and CDR2 SASEGT. Losses at the gene ends were 6 bases for V and 4 bases for J; bases not matched to a gene: 5.

The TCR sequence derives from a human donor who had recovered from COVID-19. The rearrangement uses TRBV6-1 and TRBJ1-2, with TRBD1 identical over 7 bases. Sequencing used CD4+ T cells from blood, cultured in vitro. The CDR3 reads CASSLGQPYGYTF. The DNA of the CDR3 is TGTGCCAGCAGCCTGGGACAGCCCTATGGCTACACCTTC.